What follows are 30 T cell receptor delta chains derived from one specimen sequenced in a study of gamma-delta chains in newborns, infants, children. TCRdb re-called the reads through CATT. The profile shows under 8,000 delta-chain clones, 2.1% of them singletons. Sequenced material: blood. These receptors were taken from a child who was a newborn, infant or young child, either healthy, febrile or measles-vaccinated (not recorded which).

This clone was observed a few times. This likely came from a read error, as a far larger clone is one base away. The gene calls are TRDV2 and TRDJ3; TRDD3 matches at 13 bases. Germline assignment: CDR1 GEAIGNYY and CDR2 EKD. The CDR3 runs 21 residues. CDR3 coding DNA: TGTGCCTGTGACACATTCCCAACTGGGGGATACGACTCCTGGGACGCCCGACAGATGTTTTTC. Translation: CACDTFPTGGYDSWDARQMFF.

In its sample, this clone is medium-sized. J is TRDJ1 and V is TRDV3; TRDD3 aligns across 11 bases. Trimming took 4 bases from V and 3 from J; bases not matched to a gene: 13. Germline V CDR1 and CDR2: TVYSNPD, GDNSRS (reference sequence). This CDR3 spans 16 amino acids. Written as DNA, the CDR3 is TGTGCCTGGCCTCCCTTACTGGGGGATATCTCCGATAAACTCATCTTT. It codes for CAWPPLLGDISDKLIF.

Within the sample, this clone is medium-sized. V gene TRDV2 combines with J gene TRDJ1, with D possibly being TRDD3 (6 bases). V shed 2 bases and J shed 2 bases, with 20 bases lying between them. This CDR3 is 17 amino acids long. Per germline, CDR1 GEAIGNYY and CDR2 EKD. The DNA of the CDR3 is TGTGCCTGTGACAAATGGGCTGCGGGGATCCATACCGATAAACTCATCTTT. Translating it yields CACDKWAAGIHTDKLIF.

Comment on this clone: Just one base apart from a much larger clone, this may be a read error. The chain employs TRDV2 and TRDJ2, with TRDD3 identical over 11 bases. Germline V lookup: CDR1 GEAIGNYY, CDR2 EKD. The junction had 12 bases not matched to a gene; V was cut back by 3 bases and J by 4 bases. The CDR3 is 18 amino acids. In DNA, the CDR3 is TGTGCCTGTGACTCTGTACTGGGGGATATGTGGGAGACAGCACAACTCTTCTTT. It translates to CACDSVLGDMWETAQLFF.

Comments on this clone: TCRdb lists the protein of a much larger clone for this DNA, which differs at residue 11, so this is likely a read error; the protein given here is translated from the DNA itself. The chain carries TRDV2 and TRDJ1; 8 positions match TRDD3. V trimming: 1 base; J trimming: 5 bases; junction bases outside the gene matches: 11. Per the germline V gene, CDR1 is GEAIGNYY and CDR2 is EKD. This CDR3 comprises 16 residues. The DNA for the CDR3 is TGTGCCTGTGACACTACTGGGGGTGCCCCTAAGGATAAACTCATCTTT. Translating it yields CACDTTGGAPKDKLIF.

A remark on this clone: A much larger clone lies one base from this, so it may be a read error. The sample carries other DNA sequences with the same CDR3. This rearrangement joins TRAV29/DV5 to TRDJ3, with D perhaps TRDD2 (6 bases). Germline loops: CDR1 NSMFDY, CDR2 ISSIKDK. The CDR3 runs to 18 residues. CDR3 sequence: CAASVLRNLGWDTRQMFF. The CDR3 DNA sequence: TGTGCAGCAAGCGTCCTACGTAACCTCGGCTGGGACACCCGTCAGATGTTTTTC.

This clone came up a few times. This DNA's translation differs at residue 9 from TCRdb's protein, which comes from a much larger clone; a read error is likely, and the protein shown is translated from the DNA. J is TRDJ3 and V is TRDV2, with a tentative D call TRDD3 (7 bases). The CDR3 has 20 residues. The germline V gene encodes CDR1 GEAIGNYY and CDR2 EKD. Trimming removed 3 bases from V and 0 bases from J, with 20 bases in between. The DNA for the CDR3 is TGTGCCTGTGACTCTTCCTGGGGGGTGCACAGCTCCTGGGACACCCGACAGATGTTTTTC. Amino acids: CACDSSWGVHSSWDTRQMFF.

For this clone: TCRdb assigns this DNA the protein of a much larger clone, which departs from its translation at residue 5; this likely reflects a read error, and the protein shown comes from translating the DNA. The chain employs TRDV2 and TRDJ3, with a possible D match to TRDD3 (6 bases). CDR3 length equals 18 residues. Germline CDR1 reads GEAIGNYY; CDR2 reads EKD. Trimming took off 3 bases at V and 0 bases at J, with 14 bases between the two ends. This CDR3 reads CACDAGGPLSWDTRQMFF. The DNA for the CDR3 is TGTGCCTGTGACGCCGGGGGACCCCTCTCCTGGGACACCCGACAGATGTTTTTC.

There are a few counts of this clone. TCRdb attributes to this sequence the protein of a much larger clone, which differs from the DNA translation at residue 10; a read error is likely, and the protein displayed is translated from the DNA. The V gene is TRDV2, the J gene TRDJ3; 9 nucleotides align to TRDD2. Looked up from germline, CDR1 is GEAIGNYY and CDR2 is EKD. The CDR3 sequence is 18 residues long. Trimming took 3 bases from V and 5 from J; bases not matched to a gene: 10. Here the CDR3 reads CACDPSLPTTRDTRQMFF. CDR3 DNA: TGTGCCTGTGACCCCAGCCTTCCTACCACCCGGGACACCCGACAGATGTTTTTC.

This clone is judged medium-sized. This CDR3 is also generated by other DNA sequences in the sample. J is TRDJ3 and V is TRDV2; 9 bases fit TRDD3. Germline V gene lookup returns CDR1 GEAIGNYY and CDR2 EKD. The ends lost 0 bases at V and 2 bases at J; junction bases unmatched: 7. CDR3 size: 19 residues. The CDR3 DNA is TGTGCCTGTGACACCAGCTGGGGATACGAGGCCTGGGACACCCGACAGATGTTTTTC. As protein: CACDTSWGYEAWDTRQMFF.

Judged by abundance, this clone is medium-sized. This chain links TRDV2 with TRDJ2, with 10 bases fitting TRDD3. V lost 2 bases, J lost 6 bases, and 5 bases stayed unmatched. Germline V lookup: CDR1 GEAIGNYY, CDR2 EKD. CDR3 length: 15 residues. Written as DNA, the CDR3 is TGTGCCTGTGACATACTGGGGGATGGGCCAGCACAACTCTTCTTT. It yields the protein CACDILGDGPAQLFF.

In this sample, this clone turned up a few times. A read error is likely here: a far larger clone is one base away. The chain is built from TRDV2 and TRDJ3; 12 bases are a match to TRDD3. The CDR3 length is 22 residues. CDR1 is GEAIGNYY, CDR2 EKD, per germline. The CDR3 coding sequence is TGTGCCTGTGACACAAGGAGTACTCTGGGGGATACGAGCTCCTGGGACGCCCGACAGATGTTTTTC. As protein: CACDTRSTLGDTSSWDARQMFF.

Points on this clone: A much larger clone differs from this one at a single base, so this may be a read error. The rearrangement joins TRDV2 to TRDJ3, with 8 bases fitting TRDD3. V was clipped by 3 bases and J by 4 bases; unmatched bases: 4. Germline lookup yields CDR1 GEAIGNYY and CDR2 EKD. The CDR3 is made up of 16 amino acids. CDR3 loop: CACDVMGDWDTRQMFF. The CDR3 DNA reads TGTGCCTGTGACGTAATGGGGGATTGGGACACCCGACAGATGTTTTTC.

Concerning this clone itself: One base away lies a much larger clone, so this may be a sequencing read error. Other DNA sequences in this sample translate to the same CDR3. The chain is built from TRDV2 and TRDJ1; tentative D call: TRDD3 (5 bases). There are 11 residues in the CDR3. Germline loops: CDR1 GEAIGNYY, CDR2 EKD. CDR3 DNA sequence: TGTGCCTGTGACACCACCGATACACTCATCTTT. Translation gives CACDTTDTLIF.

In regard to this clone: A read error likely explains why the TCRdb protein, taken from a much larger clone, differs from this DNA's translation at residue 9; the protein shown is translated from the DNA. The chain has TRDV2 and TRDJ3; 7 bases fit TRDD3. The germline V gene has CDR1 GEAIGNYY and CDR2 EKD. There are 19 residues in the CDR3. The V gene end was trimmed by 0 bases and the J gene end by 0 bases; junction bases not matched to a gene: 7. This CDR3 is CACDTGGINSSWDTRQMFF. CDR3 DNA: TGTGCCTGTGACACCGGGGGGATTAATAGCTCCTGGGACACCCGACAGATGTTTTTC.

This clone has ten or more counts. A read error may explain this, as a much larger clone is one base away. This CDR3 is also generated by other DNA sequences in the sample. CDR3 in amino acids: CACDTVLGDTFSWDTRQMFF. The CDR3 region has the DNA TGTGCCTGTGACACCGTACTGGGGGATACGTTCTCCTGGGACACCCGCCAGATGTTTTTC. J is TRDJ3 and V is TRDV2, with 13 bases lining up with TRDD3. This CDR3 is built from 20 residues. Germline lookup yields CDR1 GEAIGNYY and CDR2 EKD.

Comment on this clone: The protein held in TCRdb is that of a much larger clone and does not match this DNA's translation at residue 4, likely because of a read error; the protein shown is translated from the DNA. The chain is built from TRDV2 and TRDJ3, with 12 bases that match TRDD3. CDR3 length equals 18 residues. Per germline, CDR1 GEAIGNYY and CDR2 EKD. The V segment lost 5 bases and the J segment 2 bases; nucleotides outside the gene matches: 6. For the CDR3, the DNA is TGTGCCTGTGGCGTACTGGGGGATACCACCTGGGACACCCGACAGATGTTTTTC. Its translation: CACGVLGDTTWDTRQMFF.

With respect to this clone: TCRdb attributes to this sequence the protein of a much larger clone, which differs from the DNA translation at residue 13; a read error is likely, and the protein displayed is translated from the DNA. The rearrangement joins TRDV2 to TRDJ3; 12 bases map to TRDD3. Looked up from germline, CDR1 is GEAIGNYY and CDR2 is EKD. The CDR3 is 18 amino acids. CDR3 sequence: CACDILGDTNRDARQMFF. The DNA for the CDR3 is TGTGCCTGTGACATACTGGGGGATACTAACCGGGACGCCCGACAGATGTTTTTC.

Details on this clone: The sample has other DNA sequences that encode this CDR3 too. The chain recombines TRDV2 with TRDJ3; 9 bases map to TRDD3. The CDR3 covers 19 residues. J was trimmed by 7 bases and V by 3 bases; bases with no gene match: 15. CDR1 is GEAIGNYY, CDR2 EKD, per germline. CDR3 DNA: TGTGCCTGTGACGCAGCTCGGGGATACGGGTCCCGAGACACCCGACAGATGTTTTTC. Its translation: CACDAARGYGSRDTRQMFF.

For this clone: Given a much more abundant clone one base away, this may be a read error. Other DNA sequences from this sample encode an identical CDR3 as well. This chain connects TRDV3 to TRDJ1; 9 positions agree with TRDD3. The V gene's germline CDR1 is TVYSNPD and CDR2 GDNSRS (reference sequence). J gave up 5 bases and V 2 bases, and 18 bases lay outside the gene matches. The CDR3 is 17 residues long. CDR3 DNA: TGTGCCTTTGCCTGCGGGTTGACCGGGGGATACTCTGATAAACTCATCTTT. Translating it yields CAFACGLTGGYSDKLIF.

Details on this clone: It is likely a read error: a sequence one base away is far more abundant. CDR3 nucleotides: TGTGCCTGTGACAAAGTACTGGGGGATACGGGGATAAACTGGGACGCCCGACAGATGTTTTTC. Encoded protein: CACDKVLGDTGINWDARQMFF. The V call is TRDV2, the J call TRDJ3; 13 nucleotides agree with TRDD3. This CDR3 has 21 amino acids. The germline gives CDR1 GEAIGNYY, CDR2 EKD.

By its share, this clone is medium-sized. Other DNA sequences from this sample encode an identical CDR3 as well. In DNA form, the CDR3 reads TGTGCCTGTGACACCGTACTGGGGGATACGTCCTGGGACACCCGACAGATGTTTTTC. Its translation is CACDTVLGDTSWDTRQMFF. This sequence joins TRDV2 and TRDJ3; 13 nucleotides align to TRDD3. The CDR3 consists of 19 residues. V lost 0 bases, J lost 1 base, and 2 bases stayed unmatched. Per germline, CDR1 GEAIGNYY and CDR2 EKD.

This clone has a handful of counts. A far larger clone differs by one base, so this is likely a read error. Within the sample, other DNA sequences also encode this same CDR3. In nucleotides, the CDR3 is TGTGCCTGCGACACAATTCCTACGGGGGATACCGATAAACTCATCTTT. It codes for CACDTIPTGDTDKLIF. This sequence joins TRDV2 and TRDJ1; TRDD2 or TRDD3 may be the D gene (7 bases each). In germline, CDR1 is GEAIGNYY, CDR2 EKD. The CDR3 runs to 16 residues.

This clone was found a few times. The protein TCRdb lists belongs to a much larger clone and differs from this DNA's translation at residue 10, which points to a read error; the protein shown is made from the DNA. The CDR3 DNA sequence: TGCGCCTGTGACATACTGGGGGATGATGGCACCCGACAGATGTTTTTC. This translates into CACDILGDDGTRQMFF. The genes are TRDV2 and TRDJ3; TRDD3 aligns across 10 bases. Germline CDR1 reads GEAIGNYY; CDR2 reads EKD. The CDR3 totals 16 residues.

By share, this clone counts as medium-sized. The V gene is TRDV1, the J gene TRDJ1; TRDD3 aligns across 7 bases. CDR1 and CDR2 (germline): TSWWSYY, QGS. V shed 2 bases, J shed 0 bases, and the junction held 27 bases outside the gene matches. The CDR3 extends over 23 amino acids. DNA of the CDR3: TGTGCTCTTGGGGAAGTGATCAAGCTCCCGAGAATTACTGGGGATCGTGACACCGATAAACTCATCTTT. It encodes CALGEVIKLPRITGDRDTDKLIF.

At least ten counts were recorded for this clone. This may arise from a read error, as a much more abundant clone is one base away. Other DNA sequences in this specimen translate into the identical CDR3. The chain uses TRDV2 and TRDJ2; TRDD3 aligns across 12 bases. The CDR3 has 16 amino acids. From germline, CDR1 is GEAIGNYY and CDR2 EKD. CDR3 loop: CACDILGDTLTAQLFF. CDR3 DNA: TGTGCCTGTGACATACTGGGGGATACTTTGACAGCACAGCTCTTCTTT.

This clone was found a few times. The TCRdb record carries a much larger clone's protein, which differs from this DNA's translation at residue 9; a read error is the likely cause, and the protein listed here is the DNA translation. The CDR3 protein is CACDTITSRDTRQMFF. The DNA of the CDR3 is TGTGCCTGTGACACAATCACCTCCCGGGACACCCGACAGATGTTTTTC. This chain joins TRDV2 and TRDJ3; D is ambiguous. CDR1 and CDR2 from the germline V gene are GEAIGNYY and EKD. The CDR3 has 16 amino acids.

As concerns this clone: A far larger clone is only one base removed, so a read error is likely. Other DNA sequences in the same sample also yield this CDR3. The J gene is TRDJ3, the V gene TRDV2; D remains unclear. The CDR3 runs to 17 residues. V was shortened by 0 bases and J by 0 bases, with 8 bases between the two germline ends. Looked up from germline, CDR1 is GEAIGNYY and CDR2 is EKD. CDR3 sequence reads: CACDTEGDSWDTRQMFF. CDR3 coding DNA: TGTGCCTGTGACACCGAGGGCGACTCCTGGGACACCCGACAGATGTTTTTC.

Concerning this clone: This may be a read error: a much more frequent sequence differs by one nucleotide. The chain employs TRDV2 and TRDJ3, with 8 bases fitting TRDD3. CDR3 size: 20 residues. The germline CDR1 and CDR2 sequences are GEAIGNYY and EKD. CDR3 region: CACDTALLGAKSWDARQMFF. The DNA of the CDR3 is TGTGCCTGTGACACCGCCCTACTGGGGGCCAAGTCCTGGGACGCCCGACAGATGTTTTTC.

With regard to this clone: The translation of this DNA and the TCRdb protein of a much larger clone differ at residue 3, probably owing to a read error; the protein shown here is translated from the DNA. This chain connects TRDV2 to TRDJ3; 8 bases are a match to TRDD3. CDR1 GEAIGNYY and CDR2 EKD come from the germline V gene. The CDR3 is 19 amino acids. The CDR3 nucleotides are TGTGCCCGTGACACTCCTGGGGGACATCCCTCCTGGGACACCCGACAGATGTTTTTC. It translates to CARDTPGGHPSWDTRQMFF.